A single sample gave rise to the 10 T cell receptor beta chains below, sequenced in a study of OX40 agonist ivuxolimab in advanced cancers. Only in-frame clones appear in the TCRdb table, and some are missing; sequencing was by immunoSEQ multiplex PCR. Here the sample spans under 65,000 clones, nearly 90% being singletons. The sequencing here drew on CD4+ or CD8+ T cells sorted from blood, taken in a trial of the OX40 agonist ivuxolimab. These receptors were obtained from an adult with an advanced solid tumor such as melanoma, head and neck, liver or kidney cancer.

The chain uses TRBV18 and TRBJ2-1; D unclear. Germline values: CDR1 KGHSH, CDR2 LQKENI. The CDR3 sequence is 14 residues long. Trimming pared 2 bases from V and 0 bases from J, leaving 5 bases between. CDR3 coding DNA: TGTGCCAGCTCACCAACACCCTCCTACAATGAGCAGTTCTTC. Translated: CASSPTPSYNEQFF. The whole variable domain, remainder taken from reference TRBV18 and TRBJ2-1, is NAGVMQNPRHLVRRRGQEARLRCSPMKGHSHVYWYRQLPEEGLKFMVYLQKENIIDESGMPKERFSAEFPKEGPSILRIQQVVRGDSAAYFCASSPTPSYNEQFFGPGTRLTVL.

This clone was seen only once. This chain's CDR3 is CASSVSPTDNYGYTF. DNA for the CDR3: TGTGCCAGCAGCGTATCACCGACGGACAACTATGGCTACACCTTC. The chain uses TRBV11-1 and TRBJ1-2; no definite D call. The CDR3 extends over 15 amino acids. V was trimmed by 5 bases and J by 2 bases, leaving 15 bases between them. Germline V gene lookup returns CDR1 SGHAT and CDR2 FQDESV (reference sequence).

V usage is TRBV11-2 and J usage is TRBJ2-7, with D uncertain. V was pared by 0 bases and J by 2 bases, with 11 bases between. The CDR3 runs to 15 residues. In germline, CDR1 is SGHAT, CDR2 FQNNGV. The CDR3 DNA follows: TGTGCCAGCAGCTTAGAGGGGTTTGGCACCTACGAGCAGTACTTC. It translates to CASSLEGFGTYEQYF.

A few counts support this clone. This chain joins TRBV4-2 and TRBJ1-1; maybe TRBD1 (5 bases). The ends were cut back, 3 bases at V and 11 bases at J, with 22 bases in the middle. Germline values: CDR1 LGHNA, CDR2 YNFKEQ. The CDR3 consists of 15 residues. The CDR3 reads CASSQESTRGHGAFF. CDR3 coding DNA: TGTGCCAGCAGCCAGGAATCCACCCGGGGCCACGGGGCTTTCTTT.

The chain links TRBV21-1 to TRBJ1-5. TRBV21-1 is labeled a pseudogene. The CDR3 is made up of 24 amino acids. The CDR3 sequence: CASSKFPLGGRFGGTIYSNQPQHF. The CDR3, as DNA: TGTGCCAGCAGCAAATTCCCCCTGGGCGGCAGATTCGGGGGTACGATTTATAGCAATCAGCCCCAGCATTTT.

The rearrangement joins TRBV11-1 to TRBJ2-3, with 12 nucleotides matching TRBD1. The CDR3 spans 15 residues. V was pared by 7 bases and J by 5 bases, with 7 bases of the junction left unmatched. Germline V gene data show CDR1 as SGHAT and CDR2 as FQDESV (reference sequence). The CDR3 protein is CASTRGQGAGDTQYF. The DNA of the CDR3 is TGTGCCAGCACACGGGGACAGGGGGCAGGAGATACGCAGTATTTT. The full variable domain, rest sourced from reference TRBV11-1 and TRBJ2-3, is EAEVAQSPRYKITEKSQAVAFWCDPISGHATLYWYRQILGQGPELLVQFQDESVVDDSQLPKDRFSAERLKGVDSTLKIQPAELGDSAMYLCASTRGQGAGDTQYFGPGTRLTVL.

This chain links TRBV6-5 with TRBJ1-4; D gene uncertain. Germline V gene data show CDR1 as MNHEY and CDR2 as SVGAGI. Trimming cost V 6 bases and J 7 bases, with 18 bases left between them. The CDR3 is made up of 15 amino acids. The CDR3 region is CASSNLSGGLEKLFF. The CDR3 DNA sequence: TGTGCCAGCAGCAACCTGTCAGGAGGCCTTGAAAAACTGTTTTTT.

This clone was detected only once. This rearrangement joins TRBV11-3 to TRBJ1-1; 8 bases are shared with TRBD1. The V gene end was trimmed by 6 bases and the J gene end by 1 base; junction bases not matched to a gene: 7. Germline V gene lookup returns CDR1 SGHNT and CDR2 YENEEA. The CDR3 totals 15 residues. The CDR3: CASSQGGTGNTEAFF. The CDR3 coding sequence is TGTGCCAGCAGTCAGGGGGGGACAGGGAACACTGAAGCTTTCTTT.

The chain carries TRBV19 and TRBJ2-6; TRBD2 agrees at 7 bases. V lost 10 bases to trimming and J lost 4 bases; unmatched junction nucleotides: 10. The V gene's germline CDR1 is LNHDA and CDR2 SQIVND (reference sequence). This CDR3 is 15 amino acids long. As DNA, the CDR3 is TGTGCCACCTGGGGGGGGAATGGCGGGGCCAACGTCCTGACTTTC. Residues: CATWGGNGGANVLTF.

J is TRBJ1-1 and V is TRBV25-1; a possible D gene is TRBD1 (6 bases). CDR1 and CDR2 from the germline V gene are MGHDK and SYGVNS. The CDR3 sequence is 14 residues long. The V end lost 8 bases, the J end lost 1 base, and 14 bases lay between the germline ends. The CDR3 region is CASHGTGRNTEAFF. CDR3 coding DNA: TGTGCCAGCCATGGTACAGGGAGGAACACTGAAGCTTTCTTT.